The 25 T cell receptor beta chains below all came from one sample that was sequenced in a study of OX40 agonist ivuxolimab in advanced cancers. Library construction relied on the immunoSEQ multiplex PCR assay. TCRdb stores this immuneACCESS table with in-frame sequences only. Part of the clones is absent; in the studies checked, under half of the shortfall reflects unresolved V genes, and no reason is known for the rest. This sample comprises some 70,000 clones, nearly 90% of them detected only once. The ten largest clones represent 1.3% of the sample. Material: CD4+ or CD8+ T cells sorted from blood, obtained in a trial of the OX40 agonist ivuxolimab. The receptors stem from an adult with an advanced solid tumor such as melanoma, head and neck, liver or kidney cancer.

The CDR3: CASSLIGLNTEAFF. In nucleotides, the CDR3 is TGTGCCAGCAGCTTAATAGGGTTGAACACTGAAGCTTTCTTT. The V gene is TRBV7-2, the J gene TRBJ1-1; D unresolved. V gave up 2 bases and J gave up 0 bases, with 7 bases separating them. This CDR3 spans 14 amino acids. Germline CDR1 and CDR2: SGHTA and FQGNSA. The whole variable domain, remainder taken from reference TRBV7-2 and TRBJ1-1, is GAGVSQSPSNKVTEKGKDVELRCDPISGHTALYWYRQSLGQGLEFLIYFQGNSAPDKSGLPSDRFSAERTGGSVSTLTIQRTQQEDSAVYLCASSLIGLNTEAFFGQGTRLTVV.

This rearrangement joins TRBV27 to TRBJ2-7; 9 nucleotides match TRBD1. J gave up 3 bases and V 6 bases, and 6 bases lay outside the gene matches. The CDR3 has 14 residues. Per the germline V gene, CDR1 is MNHEY and CDR2 is SMNVEV (reference sequence). This CDR3 reads CASRLGTGNYEQYF. The CDR3 DNA follows: TGTGCCAGCAGGCTAGGGACAGGGAACTACGAGCAGTACTTC.

The CDR3 here is CSGYGGVDTGELFF. The DNA of the CDR3 is TGCAGCGGCTATGGGGGAGTGGACACCGGGGAGCTGTTTTTT. The J gene is TRBJ2-2, the V gene TRBV29-1; either TRBD1 or TRBD2 may supply D (5 bases each). Trimming took 7 bases from V and 3 from J, leaving 15 bases between them. CDR3 size: 14 residues. CDR1 is SQVTM, CDR2 ANQGSEA, per germline.

The chain joins TRBV9 to TRBJ2-7; D is perhaps TRBD2 (5 bases). The CDR3 covers 15 residues. V lost 5 bases, J lost 0 bases, and 15 bases lay in between. Germline values: CDR1 SGDLS, CDR2 YYNGEE. The CDR3 spells CASSRQEEASYEQYF. The DNA for the CDR3 is TGTGCCAGCAGTCGTCAGGAGGAAGCCTCCTACGAGCAGTACTTC. Filled out from reference TRBV9 and TRBJ2-7, the complete variable domain reads DSGVTQTPKHLITATGQRVTLRCSPRSGDLSVYWYQQSLDQGLQFLIQYYNGEERAKGNILERFSAQQFPDLHSELNLSSLELGDSALYFCASSRQEEASYEQYFGPGTRLTVT.

This chain links TRBV7-2 with TRBJ2-1, with 11 bases that match TRBD1. Germline V lookup: CDR1 SGHTA, CDR2 FQGNSA. The CDR3 consists of 16 residues. Losses at the gene ends were 3 bases for V and 9 bases for J; bases not matched to a gene: 10. The CDR3 sequence: CASSFNPGQGAGEQFF. Written as DNA, the CDR3 is TGTGCCAGCAGCTTTAACCCCGGACAGGGGGCTGGTGAGCAGTTCTTC.

The V gene is TRBV6-5, the J gene TRBJ1-2; no clear D gene. The germline CDR1 and CDR2 sequences are MNHEY and SVGAGI. This CDR3 is 13 amino acids long. The V end was cut by 2 bases, the J end by 3 bases, with 7 bases between. The CDR3 protein is CASSYTGDYGYTF. In DNA, the CDR3 is TGTGCCAGCAGTTACACCGGGGACTATGGCTACACCTTC.

This clone appeared once. This sequence joins TRBV5-4 and TRBJ2-3; tentative D call: TRBD1 (5 bases). Trimming removed 0 bases from V and 4 bases from J, with 12 bases in between. CDR3 length: 15 residues. Germline V CDR1 and CDR2: SGHNT, YYREEE (reference sequence). CDR3 sequence reads: CASSLAQGRPDTQYF. As DNA, the CDR3 is TGTGCCAGCAGCTTGGCTCAGGGAAGGCCAGATACGCAGTATTTT.

The chain recombines TRBV5-4 with TRBJ1-1, with a weak D call TRBD1 (5 bases). This CDR3 contains 16 residues. The V and J ends lost 0 bases and 4 bases respectively, with 16 bases between them. Germline-derived CDR1 and CDR2 are SGHNT and YYREEE (reference sequence). The CDR3 DNA reads TGTGCCAGCAGCTTGGGGTCGGGGAGGGGTGGCACTGAAGCTTTCTTT. Its translation is CASSLGSGRGGTEAFF.

The CDR3 DNA reads as TGTGCCAGCACCCGGTTCTTGCTTACAGATACGCAGTATTTT. Its translation: CASTRFLLTDTQYF. The chain combines TRBV7-2 with TRBJ2-3; no firm D call. V was trimmed by 7 bases and J by 3 bases, leaving 14 bases between them. There are 14 residues in the CDR3. From germline, CDR1 is SGHTA and CDR2 FQGNSA.

The genes are TRBV2 and TRBJ2-7, with 11 positions matching TRBD2. CDR1 is SNHLY, CDR2 FYNNEI, per germline. The CDR3 sequence is 15 residues long. The ends lost 0 bases at V and 6 bases at J; junction bases unmatched: 4. CDR3 nucleotide sequence: TGTGCCAGCAGTGAAGCGCTTGGGACTAGCGGCGAGCAGTACTTC. Translated: CASSEALGTSGEQYF.

This chain joins TRBV28 and TRBJ2-3; 8 bases line up with TRBD2. J gave up 4 bases and V 6 bases, and 15 bases lay outside the gene matches. The CDR3 is made up of 17 amino acids. Germline CDR1 is MDHEN and CDR2 is SYDVKM. The CDR3 here is CASSFHLRSGSADTQYF. CDR3 nucleotides: TGTGCCAGCAGCTTCCATCTTCGGAGCGGGAGTGCAGATACGCAGTATTTT. The full variable domain, with the rest looked up from reference TRBV28 and TRBJ2-3, is DVKVTQSSRYLVKRTGEKVFLECVQDMDHENMFWYRQDPGLGLRLIYFSYDVKMKEKGDIPEGYSVSREKKERFSLILESASTNQTSMYLCASSFHLRSGSADTQYFGPGTRLTVL.

The chain couples TRBV5-1 to TRBJ1-1; D call uncertain. V was pared by 0 bases and J by 7 bases, with 13 bases between. The CDR3 spans 14 residues. Germline CDR1 is SGHRS and CDR2 is YFSETQ. CDR3 sequence: CASSLVSRRDEAFF. In DNA form, the CDR3 reads TGCGCCAGCAGCTTGGTTTCCAGAAGGGATGAAGCTTTCTTT.

The sample holds one count of this clone. The same CDR3 also results from other DNA sequences found in this sample. The chain uses TRBV5-4 and TRBJ2-5; 9 bases line up with TRBD1. This CDR3 is 15 amino acids long. Looked up from germline, CDR1 is SGHNT and CDR2 is YYREEE (reference sequence). V lost 4 bases to trimming and J lost 8 bases; unmatched junction nucleotides: 12. The CDR3 is CASSKQGAGLETQYF. The CDR3 region has the DNA TGTGCCAGCAGCAAACAGGGGGCAGGCTTGGAAACCCAGTACTTC.

This chain uses TRBV14 with TRBJ1-1; no clear D. This CDR3 is 13 amino acids long. The germline CDR1 and CDR2 sequences are SGHDN and FVKESK. Trimming removed 0 bases from V and 1 base from J, with 3 bases in between. The CDR3 coding sequence is TGTGCCAGCAGCCAAGATTGGAACACTGAAGCTTTCTTT. This sequence encodes CASSQDWNTEAFF.

The V gene is TRBV9, the J gene TRBJ1-1; D is uncertain. V lost 2 bases and J 1 base, leaving 6 bases between the germline ends. The CDR3 is 13 amino acids. Germline V gene lookup returns CDR1 SGDLS and CDR2 YYNGEE. CDR3 amino acids: CASSVQRNTEAFF. The CDR3 nucleotides are TGTGCCAGCAGCGTCCAGAGGAACACTGAAGCTTTCTTT.

V gene TRBV15 combines with J gene TRBJ2-3; 7 nucleotides line up with TRBD1. The CDR3 is made up of 16 amino acids. Losses at the gene ends were 1 base for V and 6 bases for J; bases not matched to a gene: 10. Germline loops: CDR1 LNHNV, CDR2 YYDKDF (reference sequence). CDR3: CATSRGGSEQGDTQYF. CDR3 coding DNA: TGTGCCACCAGCAGAGGTGGGTCGGAACAGGGGGATACGCAGTATTTT.

The chain has TRBV9 and TRBJ1-2; D is ambiguous. Germline CDR1 reads SGDLS; CDR2 reads YYNGEE. CDR3 length: 14 residues. V lost 6 bases and J lost 4, with 16 bases in between. CDR3 DNA: TGTGCCAGCACCCACTCAAGAAAGACCTATGGCTACACCTTC. Its translation: CASTHSRKTYGYTF.

The gene calls are TRBV2 and TRBJ1-5; D call uncertain. In germline, CDR1 is SNHLY, CDR2 FYNNEI. The CDR3 covers 13 residues. Trimming took 3 bases from V and 4 from J, leaving 7 bases between them. The CDR3 coding sequence is TGTGCCAGCAGTGACCTTGAGAATCAGCCCCAGCATTTT. Translating gives CASSDLENQPQHF.

CDR3 in amino acids: CAWSTDRVLETQYF. The CDR3 coding sequence is TGTGCCTGGAGTACCGACAGGGTTCTAGAGACCCAGTACTTC. This chain links TRBV30 with TRBJ2-5, with 7 bases aligning to TRBD1. Germline V gives CDR1 GTSNPN, CDR2 SVGIG (reference sequence). The CDR3 contains 14 residues. With V trimmed by 2 bases and J by 4 bases, 7 bases remained unmatched.

This chain uses TRBV28 with TRBJ1-5; 9 bases fit TRBD1. Germline trimming cut 10 bases from V and 0 bases from J; bases unmatched to any gene: 10. The CDR3 consists of 16 residues. Germline V gene lookup returns CDR1 MDHEN and CDR2 SYDVKM. The CDR3 loop is CAIMTGGINSNQPQHF. CDR3 DNA sequence: TGTGCCATCATGACAGGGGGAATAAATAGCAATCAGCCCCAGCATTTT.

The rearrangement links TRBV10-3 to TRBJ2-5, with 8 bases lining up with TRBD1. Germline trimming cut 9 bases from V and 2 bases from J; bases unmatched to any gene: 2. The CDR3 contains 12 residues. From germline, CDR1 is ENHRY and CDR2 SYGVKD. The CDR3 loop is CAIGQGQETQYF. In nucleotides, the CDR3 is TGTGCCATTGGACAGGGACAAGAGACCCAGTACTTC.

The chain uses TRBV7-9 and TRBJ2-7; D remains unclear. Germline V gene sequence: CDR1 SEHNR, CDR2 FQNEAQ (reference sequence). V dropped 3 bases and J dropped 3 bases, with 9 bases sitting between them. This CDR3 region has 13 residues. CDR3 nucleotides: TGTGCCAGCAGCTTCCCGTCACGCTACGAGCAGTACTTC. It translates to CASSFPSRYEQYF. Full variable domain (remainder filled in from reference TRBV7-9 and TRBJ2-7): DTGVSQNPRHKITKRGQNVTFRCDPISEHNRLYWYRQTLGQGPEFLTYFQNEAQLEKSRLLSDRFSAERPKGSFSTLEIQRTEQGDSAMYLCASSFPSRYEQYFGPGTRLTVT.

The chain uses TRBV9 and TRBJ2-1; 8 positions match TRBD2. The CDR3 is 16 amino acids. V was clipped by 4 bases and J by 5 bases; unmatched bases: 11. The V gene's germline CDR1 is SGDLS and CDR2 YYNGEE. In DNA, the CDR3 is TGTGCCAGCAGCCCCATCTGGGCGGGGGGCGACAATGAGCAGTTCTTC. Translation gives CASSPIWAGGDNEQFF.

This clone was detected once. This sequence joins TRBV7-2 and TRBJ1-5; tentative D call: TRBD1 (6 bases). Trimming cost V 5 bases and J 6 bases, with 29 bases left between them. CDR1 is SGHTA and CDR2 is FQGNSA in the germline V gene. This CDR3 has 19 residues. This chain's CDR3 is CASSTRALGAVGNSQPQHF. CDR3 sequence (DNA): TGTGCCAGCAGCACAAGGGCCTTGGGGGCTGTGGGGAATAGTCAGCCCCAGCATTTT.

V and J are TRBV2 and TRBJ2-2; D remains unclear. V was pared by 4 bases and J by 3 bases, with 9 bases between. Germline V gene lookup returns CDR1 SNHLY and CDR2 FYNNEI. This CDR3 region has 14 residues. This CDR3 is CASSGARDTGELFF. DNA of the CDR3: TGTGCCAGCAGTGGAGCGCGAGACACCGGGGAGCTGTTTTTT.